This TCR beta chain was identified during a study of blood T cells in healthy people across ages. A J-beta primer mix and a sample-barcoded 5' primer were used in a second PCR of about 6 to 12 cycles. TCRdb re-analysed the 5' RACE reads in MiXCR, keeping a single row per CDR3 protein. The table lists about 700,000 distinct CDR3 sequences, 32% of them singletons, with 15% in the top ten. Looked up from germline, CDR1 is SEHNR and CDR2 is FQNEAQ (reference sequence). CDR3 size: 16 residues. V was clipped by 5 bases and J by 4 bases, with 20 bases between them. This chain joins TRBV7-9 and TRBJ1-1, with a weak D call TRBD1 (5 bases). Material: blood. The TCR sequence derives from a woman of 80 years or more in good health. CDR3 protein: CASSRDLGTRCTEAFF. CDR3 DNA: TGTGCCAGCAGCCGGGACCTCGGAACGAGGTGCACTGAAGCTTTCTTT.